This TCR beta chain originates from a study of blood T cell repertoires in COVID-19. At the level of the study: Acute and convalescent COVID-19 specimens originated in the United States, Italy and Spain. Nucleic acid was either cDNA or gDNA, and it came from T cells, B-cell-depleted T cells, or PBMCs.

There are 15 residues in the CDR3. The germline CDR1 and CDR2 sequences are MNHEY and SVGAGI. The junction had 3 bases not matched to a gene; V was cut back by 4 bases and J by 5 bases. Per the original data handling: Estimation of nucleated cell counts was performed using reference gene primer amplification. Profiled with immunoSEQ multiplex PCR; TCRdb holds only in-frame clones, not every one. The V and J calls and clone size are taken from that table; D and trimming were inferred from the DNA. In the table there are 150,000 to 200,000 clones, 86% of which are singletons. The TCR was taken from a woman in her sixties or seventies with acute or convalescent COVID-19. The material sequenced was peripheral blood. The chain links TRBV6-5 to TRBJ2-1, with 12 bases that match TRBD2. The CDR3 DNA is TGTGCCAGCAGTTCTACTAGCGGGGGGCACAATGAGCAGTTCTTC. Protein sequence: CASSSTSGGHNEQFF.